These 20 T cell receptor beta chains came from one sample sequenced in a study of tumor-infiltrating lymphocytes in glioblastoma multiforme. Three nested ARM-PCR rounds with V-beta and C-beta primers built TCRB libraries. MiXCR, run by TCRdb on the multiplex PCR reads, gives a single entry per CDR3 protein. This sample has some 14,000 distinct CDR3 sequences, with about 67% found just once. The sample consisted of brain tumor tissue. The receptors derive from a male donor with glioblastoma.

The DNA of the CDR3 is TGTGCCAGCAGCTTAGATCAAGGACAGCCCCTTTGGGCCCAGTACTTC. This sequence encodes CASSLDQGQPLWAQYF. V gene TRBV11-3 combines with J gene TRBJ2-5, with D tentatively TRBD1 (6 bases). The V gene lost 0 bases and the J gene lost 9 bases, with 20 bases spanning the gap. Germline lookup yields CDR1 SGHNT and CDR2 YENEEA. The CDR3 covers 16 residues.

A note on this clonotype: The CDR3 does not end in the conserved phenylalanine or tryptophan, so this is likely a read error. The genes are TRBV6-1 and TRBJ2-1, with D tentatively TRBD1 (6 bases). Per the germline V gene, CDR1 is MNHNS and CDR2 is SASEGT. The germline V and J ends were trimmed by 6 bases and 4 bases, with 13 bases remaining between them. CDR3 length equals 14 residues. The CDR3 DNA sequence: TGTGCCAGCAGCCCAAGGGACACGTACAATGAGCAGTTCCTC. Translation: CASSPRDTYNEQFL.

This clonotype has at least ten counts. The chain combines TRBV2 with TRBJ2-3, with D possibly being TRBD2 (5 bases). CDR1 SNHLY and CDR2 FYNNEI come from the germline V gene. Trimming removed 5 bases from V and 2 bases from J, with 8 bases in between. The CDR3 loop spans 13 amino acids. This CDR3 reads CASSKDYTDTQYF. The CDR3 nucleotides read TGTGCCAGCAGTAAAGACTACACAGATACGCAGTATTTT.

The chain is built from TRBV20-1 and TRBJ2-1; the match to TRBD1 covers 10 bases. CDR3 length: 16 amino acids. CDR1 and CDR2 from the germline V gene are DFQATT and SNEGSKA (reference sequence). V gave up 5 bases and J gave up 6 bases; unmatched junction bases: 13. The CDR3 is CSASLTRDRGVNEQFF. DNA of the CDR3: TGCAGTGCTTCACTGACCCGGGACAGGGGCGTCAATGAGCAGTTCTTC.

This chain uses TRBV4-1 with TRBJ2-1; 8 bases line up with TRBD2. Trimming took 0 bases from V and 3 from J; bases not matched to a gene: 22. The CDR3 has 22 amino acids. Germline values: CDR1 MGHRA, CDR2 YSYEKL. The CDR3 coding sequence is TGCGCCAGCAGCCAAGAATCCCAAACTAGCGGAACGTCCGGAGGGCTCTACAATGAGCAGTTCTTC. Protein: CASSQESQTSGTSGGLYNEQFF.

CDR3: CASNPQGGGSWVEQFF. The DNA of the CDR3 is TGTGCCAGCAATCCCCAAGGGGGCGGGTCGTGGGTTGAGCAGTTCTTC. The gene calls are TRBV11-1 and TRBJ2-1; 7 bases line up with TRBD1. The ends lost 7 bases at V and 9 bases at J; junction bases unmatched: 18. Germline V gene data show CDR1 as SGHAT and CDR2 as FQDESV (reference sequence). The CDR3 has 16 amino acids.

This clonotype was observed at least ten times. The rearrangement joins TRBV11-1 to TRBJ2-1; either TRBD1 or TRBD2 may supply D (5 bases each). The CDR3 is 17 amino acids. Trimming removed 5 bases from V and 0 bases from J, with 17 bases in between. Germline V gives CDR1 SGHAT, CDR2 FQDESV (reference sequence). The CDR3 region is CASSDRGPRSSYNEQFF. For the CDR3, the DNA is TGTGCCAGCAGCGACCGGGGCCCTAGGAGCTCCTACAATGAGCAGTTCTTC.

This chain connects TRBV6-5 to TRBJ2-5; D is undetermined. The germline V gene has CDR1 MNHEY and CDR2 SVGAGI. This CDR3 has 11 amino acids. V lost 6 bases and J lost 4, with 6 bases in between. Here the CDR3 reads CASRYRETQYF. The DNA for the CDR3 is TGTGCCAGCAGATATCGAGAGACCCAGTACTTC.

The V gene is TRBV7-9, the J gene TRBJ1-2, with no clear D. V gave up 5 bases and J gave up 7 bases, with 17 bases separating them. The CDR3 covers 14 residues. Germline loops: CDR1 SEHNR, CDR2 FQNEAQ (reference sequence). The CDR3 DNA reads TGTGCCAGCAGCGCCGGCCTCAGAGCGTGTGGCTACACCTTC. This sequence encodes CASSAGLRACGYTF.

V usage is TRBV6-5 and J usage is TRBJ2-7; D remains unclear. Germline CDR1 reads MNHEY; CDR2 reads SVGAGI. Trimming left V 1 base short and J 4 bases short, with 14 bases between. The CDR3 totals 15 residues. CDR3 DNA sequence: TGTGCCAGCAGTTACTTGTCGGCAAGCCAGTACGAGCAGTACTTC. Its protein product is CASSYLSASQYEQYF.

The chain is built from TRBV29-1 and TRBJ2-5; no reliable D call. CDR1 is SQVTM, CDR2 ANQGSEA, per germline. CDR3 length equals 12 residues. The ends were cut back, 4 bases at V and 2 bases at J, with 8 bases in the middle. The CDR3, as DNA: TGCAGCGTTGCTGCGGCTCAAGAGACCCAGTACTTC. This translates into CSVAAAQETQYF.

The chain has TRBV14 and TRBJ2-3; TRBD1 is a possible D gene (6 bases). Trimming stripped 1 base from V and 4 bases from J, with 15 bases between. The CDR3 sequence is 16 residues long. Germline values: CDR1 SGHDN, CDR2 FVKESK. The CDR3 protein is CASSQGAGTSSDTQYF. The CDR3 DNA reads TGTGCCAGCAGCCAAGGAGCCGGGACATCGTCAGATACGCAGTATTTT.

As to this clonotype: The junction departs from the called germline gene at one end, perhaps through a read error. The chain has TRBV5-1 and TRBJ2-1, with 14 bases lining up with TRBD2. This CDR3 spans 16 amino acids. From germline, CDR1 is SGHRS and CDR2 YFSETQ. This CDR3 is CASRRTSGRIDNKQFF. The CDR3 bases are TGCGCCAGCAGACGGACTAGCGGGAGGATAGACAATAAGCAGTTCTTC. The full variable domain, completed using reference TRBV5-1 and TRBJ2-1, is KAGVTQTPRYLIKTRGQQVTLSCSPISGHRSVSWYQQTPGQGLQFLFEYFSETQRNKGNFPGRFSGRQFSNSRSEMNVSTLELGDSALYLCASRRTSGRIDNKQFFGPGTRLTVL.

V and J are TRBV29-1 and TRBJ2-5; maybe TRBD2 (7 bases). This CDR3 region has 14 residues. The V gene lost 8 bases and the J gene lost 1 base, with 17 bases spanning the gap. Germline CDR1 SQVTM, CDR2 ANQGSEA. The CDR3 DNA sequence: TGCAGCCTCTCGGGGAGGGGGTCCCAAGAGACCCAGTACTTC. Amino acid sequence: CSLSGRGSQETQYF.

The chain couples TRBV11-2 to TRBJ1-1; TRBD1 is a possible D gene (5 bases). CDR3 length: 14 amino acids. The germline CDR1 and CDR2 sequences are SGHAT and FQNNGV. Trimming removed 0 bases at V and 4 bases at J, with 9 bases between. CDR3: CASSLEGGGTEAFF. The CDR3 DNA is TGTGCCAGCAGCTTAGAGGGGGGTGGCACTGAAGCTTTCTTT.

This clonotype is labeled large. The chain recombines TRBV29-1 with TRBJ2-7, with 7 bases identical to TRBD1. Germline CDR1 is SQVTM and CDR2 is ANQGSEA. The CDR3 runs to 14 residues. V trimming: 5 bases; J trimming: 3 bases; junction bases outside the gene matches: 10. The CDR3 region is CSVQGTEGFYEQYF. The CDR3 nucleotides are TGCAGCGTTCAAGGGACAGAGGGGTTCTACGAGCAGTACTTC.

Details on this clonotype: Mismatch with germline at one junction end may stem from a read error. This chain links TRBV24-1 with TRBJ2-2, with D possibly being TRBD2 (6 bases). The germline V gene has CDR1 KGHDR and CDR2 SFDVKD. The CDR3 spans 16 residues. This CDR3 reads CATSEVWPTNTGGLFF. In DNA form, the CDR3 reads TGTGCCACTAGTGAGGTTTGGCCTACGAACACCGGGGGGCTGTTTTTT.

This clonotype was found many times. A much larger clonotype is one base distant, so this may be a read error. The chain links TRBV7-9 to TRBJ2-3, with 12 bases aligning to TRBD2. The trim removed 11 bases at V and 6 bases at J, leaving 12 bases unmatched. Germline values: CDR1 SEHNR, CDR2 FQNEAQ (reference sequence). The CDR3 runs 15 residues. The CDR3 sequence is CAGTDETSGSDTQYF. In nucleotides, the CDR3 is TGTGCCGGCACCGACGAGACTAGCGGGAGTGATACGCAGTATTTT.

The J gene is TRBJ2-7, the V gene TRBV4-3; tentative D call: TRBD2 (6 bases). Germline V gene data show CDR1 as LGHNA and CDR2 as YSLEER. V was clipped by 1 base and J by 6 bases, with 13 bases between them. The CDR3 is made up of 14 amino acids. The chain's CDR3 is CASSQAAGSVEQYF. The CDR3 DNA is TGCGCCAGCAGCCAAGCGGCGGGATCCGTCGAGCAGTACTTC.

In its sample, this clonotype was seen many times. The rearrangement uses TRBV11-1 and TRBJ2-4; D remains unclear. The ends were cut back, 5 bases at V and 9 bases at J, with 14 bases in the middle. The CDR3 runs 13 residues. Germline CDR1 is SGHAT and CDR2 is FQDESV (reference sequence). This CDR3 is CASSPLKAGIQYF. The CDR3 region has the DNA TGTGCCAGCAGCCCCCTCAAGGCCGGCATTCAGTACTTC.